In this sample, the clone carrying this T cell receptor beta chain turned up once. The data derive from a study of PD-1 and CTLA-4 blockade in melanoma. Looked up from germline, CDR1 is MNHEY and CDR2 is SVGEGT. CDR3 length: 20 residues. V lost 0 bases, J lost 0 bases, and 11 bases stayed unmatched. Data came from immunoSEQ multiplex PCR; TCRdb stores just in-frame clones and leaves some out. The table records around 16,000 clones, under 85% of them present only once. The specimen was CD8+ T cells from peripheral blood, collected before anti-PD-1 treatment. The clonotype comes from a human donor with melanoma. This chain joins TRBV6-2 or TRBV6-3 and TRBJ2-1; 10 nucleotides align to TRBD2. CDR3 amino acids: CASSYSPLRTSGRSYNEQFF. Here the CDR3 DNA reads TGTGCCAGCAGTTACTCCCCCTTAAGGACTAGCGGCCGCTCCTACAATGAGCAGTTCTTC.